This T cell receptor beta chain was observed in a study of T cell responses to AZD1222 COVID-19 vaccine. Study-level information: Second-dose intervals near 4 or 12 weeks were combined.

Study observations and caveats: Repertoires were obtained only post-peak T cell response.

The CDR3 spans 13 residues. Per germline, CDR1 GTSNPN and CDR2 SVGIG (reference sequence). V was pared by 5 bases and J by 5 bases, with 2 bases of the junction left unmatched. As concerns this clone: Its antigen is not identified.

Assay: immunoSEQ multiplex PCR; the TCRdb copy retains only in-frame clones and omits some. The table shows around 95,000 clones, with 92% occurring only once. Material: peripheral blood, obtained on day 0 of AZD1222 vaccination. The origin of this receptor is an adult in good health. This chain links TRBV30 with TRBJ1-4; TRBD1 aligns across 10 bases. CDR3 nucleotide sequence: TGTGCCTGGGTGGGACAGGGGAATGAAAAACTGTTTTTT. Encoded protein: CAWVGQGNEKLFF.